The present T cell receptor (beta chain) was sequenced within a study of a mutant IDH1 vaccine in newly diagnosed glioma. This clone was picked up one time. Its antigen is undetermined. Here immunoSEQ multiplex PCR was the method, and the copy in TCRdb shows in-frame clones only, minus some. The profile shows 30,000 to 40,000 clones, approximately 80% of them singletons. This CDR3 spans 16 amino acids. V trimming: 0 bases; J trimming: 4 bases; junction bases outside the gene matches: 7. Germline CDR1 and CDR2: MGHRA and YSYEKL. This sample's time point: week 23, last vaccination. In every dose of vaccine, 300 ug of mutant IDH1 20-mer peptide was given alongside topical imiquimod. In every donor, the tumor was a new WHO grade 3 or 4 IDH1-mutant, ATRX-lost astrocytoma.

The sequencing used PBMCs, collected from a glioma patient whose treatment included an IDH1 peptide vaccine. The sequence derives from a middle-aged man with glioma. The genes are TRBV4-1 and TRBJ2-7; TRBD2 matches at 9 bases. The CDR3 DNA reads as TGCGCCAGCAGCCAAGAACAAGCGGGAGGTTGGTACGAGCAGTACTTC. It yields the protein CASSQEQAGGWYEQYF.